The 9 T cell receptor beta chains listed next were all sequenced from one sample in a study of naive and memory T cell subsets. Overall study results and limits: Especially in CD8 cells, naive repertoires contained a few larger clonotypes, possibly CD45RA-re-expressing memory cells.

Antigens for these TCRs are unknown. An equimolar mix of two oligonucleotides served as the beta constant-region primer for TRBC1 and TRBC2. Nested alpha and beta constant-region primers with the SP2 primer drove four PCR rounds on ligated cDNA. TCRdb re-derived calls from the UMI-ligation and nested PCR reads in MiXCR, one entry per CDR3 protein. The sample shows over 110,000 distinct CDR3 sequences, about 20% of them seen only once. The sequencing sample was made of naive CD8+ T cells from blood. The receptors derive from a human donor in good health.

The CDR3 region is CATSRGRKAYEQYF. CDR3 DNA sequence: TGTGCCACCAGCAGAGGTCGAAAGGCCTACGAGCAGTACTTC. V usage is TRBV15 and J usage is TRBJ2-7; D gene ambiguous. Germline loops: CDR1 LNHNV, CDR2 YYDKDF (reference sequence). This CDR3 contains 14 residues. Trimming took off 1 base at V and 2 bases at J, with 9 bases between the two ends.

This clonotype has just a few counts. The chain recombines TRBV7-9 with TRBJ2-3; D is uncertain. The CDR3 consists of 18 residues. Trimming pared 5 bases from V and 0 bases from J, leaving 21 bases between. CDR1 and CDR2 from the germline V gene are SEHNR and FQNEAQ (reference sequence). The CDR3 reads CASSHTILAEPSTDTQYF. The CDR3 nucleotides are TGTGCCAGCAGCCATACTATTTTGGCGGAGCCTAGCACAGATACGCAGTATTTT.

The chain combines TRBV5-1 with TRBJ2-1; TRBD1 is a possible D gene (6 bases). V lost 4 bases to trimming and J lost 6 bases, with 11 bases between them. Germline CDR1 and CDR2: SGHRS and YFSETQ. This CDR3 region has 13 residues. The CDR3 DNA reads TGCGCCAGCAGCACCACAGGGTTCAATGAGCAGTTCTTC. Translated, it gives CASSTTGFNEQFF.

CDR3 in DNA: TGTGCCAGCAGCTTAGCGTCAGGGCCGGGAAACACCATATATTTT. It specifies CASSLASGPGNTIYF. The chain employs TRBV7-2 and TRBJ1-3; maybe TRBD1 (5 bases). Germline CDR1 and CDR2: SGHTA and FQGNSA. The V gene lost 0 bases and the J gene lost 4 bases, with 10 bases spanning the gap. The CDR3 has 15 residues.

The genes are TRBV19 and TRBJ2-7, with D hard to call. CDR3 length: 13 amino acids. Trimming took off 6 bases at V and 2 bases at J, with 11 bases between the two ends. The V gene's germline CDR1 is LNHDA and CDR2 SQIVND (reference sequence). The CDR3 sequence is CASSLAVAYEQYF. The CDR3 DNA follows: TGTGCCAGTAGCCTCGCAGTCGCCTACGAGCAGTACTTC.

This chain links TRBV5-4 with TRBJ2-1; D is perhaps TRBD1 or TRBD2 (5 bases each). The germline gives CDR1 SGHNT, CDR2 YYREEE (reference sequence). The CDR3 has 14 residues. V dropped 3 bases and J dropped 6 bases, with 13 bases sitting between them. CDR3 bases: TGTGCCAGCAGCTCCACAGGACTCACCAATGAGCAGTTCTTC. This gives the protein CASSSTGLTNEQFF.

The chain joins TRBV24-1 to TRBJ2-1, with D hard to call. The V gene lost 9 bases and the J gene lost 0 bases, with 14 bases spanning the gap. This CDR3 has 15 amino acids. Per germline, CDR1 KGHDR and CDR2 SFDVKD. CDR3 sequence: CATQYSRSSYNEQFF. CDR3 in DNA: TGTGCCACCCAGTACTCGAGAAGCTCCTACAATGAGCAGTTCTTC.

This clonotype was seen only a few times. The CDR3 sequence: CASSPTRGTAFF. The CDR3 coding sequence is TGTGCCAGCAGCCCCACAAGGGGAACAGCTTTCTTT. The V and J genes are TRBV7-9 and TRBJ1-1; D might be TRBD1 (5 bases). Looked up from germline, CDR1 is SEHNR and CDR2 is FQNEAQ (reference sequence). V shed 5 bases and J shed 10 bases, with 14 bases lying between them. This CDR3 has 12 amino acids.

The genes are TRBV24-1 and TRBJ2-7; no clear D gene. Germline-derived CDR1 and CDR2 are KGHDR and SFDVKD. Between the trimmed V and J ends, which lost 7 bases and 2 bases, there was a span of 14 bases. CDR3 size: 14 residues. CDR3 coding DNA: TGTGCCACCAGAGGAAACTTCAGCCCCTACGAGCAGTACTTC. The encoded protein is CATRGNFSPYEQYF.